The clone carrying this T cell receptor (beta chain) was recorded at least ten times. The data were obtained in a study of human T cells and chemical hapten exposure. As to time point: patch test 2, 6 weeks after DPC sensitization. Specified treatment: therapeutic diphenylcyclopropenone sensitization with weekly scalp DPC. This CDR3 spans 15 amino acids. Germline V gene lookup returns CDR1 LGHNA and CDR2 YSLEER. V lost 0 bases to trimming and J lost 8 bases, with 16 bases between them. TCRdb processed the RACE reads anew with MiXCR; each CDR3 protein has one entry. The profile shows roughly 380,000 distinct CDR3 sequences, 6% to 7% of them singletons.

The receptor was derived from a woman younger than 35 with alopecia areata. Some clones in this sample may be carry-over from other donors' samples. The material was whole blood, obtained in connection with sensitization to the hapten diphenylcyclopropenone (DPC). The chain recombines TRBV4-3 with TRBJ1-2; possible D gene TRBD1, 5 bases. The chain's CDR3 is CASSQDLGRVGGYTF. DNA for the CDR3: TGCGCCAGCAGCCAAGATTTGGGCAGGGTCGGAGGCTACACCTTC.